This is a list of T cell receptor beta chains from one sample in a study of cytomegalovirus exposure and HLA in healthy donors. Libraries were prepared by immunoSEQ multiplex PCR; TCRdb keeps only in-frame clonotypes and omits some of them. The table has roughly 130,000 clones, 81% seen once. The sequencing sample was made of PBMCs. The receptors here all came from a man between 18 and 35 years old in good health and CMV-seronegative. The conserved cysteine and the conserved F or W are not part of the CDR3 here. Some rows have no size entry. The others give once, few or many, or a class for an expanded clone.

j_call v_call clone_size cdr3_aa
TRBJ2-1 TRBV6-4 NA ASSDLAGSYNEQF
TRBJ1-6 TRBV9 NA ASSVAGVRNSPLH
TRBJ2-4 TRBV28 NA ASSFSGAKNIQY
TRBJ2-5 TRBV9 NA ASGTAQETQY
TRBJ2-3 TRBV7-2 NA ASSKSRTSTDTQY
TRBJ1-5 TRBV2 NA ASSEVTGDQPQH
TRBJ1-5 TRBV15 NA ATSRAQGNHQPQH
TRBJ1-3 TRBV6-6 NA ASIRRLITGNTIY
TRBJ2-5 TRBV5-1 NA ASSLGQPQETQY
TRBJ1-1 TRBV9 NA ASSRTGMNTEAF
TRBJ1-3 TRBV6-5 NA ASSLFGRGRGNTIY
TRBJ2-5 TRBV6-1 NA ASSELRRESTEETQY
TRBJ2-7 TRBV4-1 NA ASSLEGTGGYEQY
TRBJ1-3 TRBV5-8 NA ASSSDMGNTIY
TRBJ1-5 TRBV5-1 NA ASSLDSQGQPQH
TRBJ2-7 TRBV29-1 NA SVESRRGTGFYEQY
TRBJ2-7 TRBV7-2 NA ASRGPSGVIPYEQY
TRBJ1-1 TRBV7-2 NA ASSLRQGSSAEAF
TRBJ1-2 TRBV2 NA ASNDRQQYGYT
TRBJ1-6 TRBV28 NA ASSLVTGGNSPLH
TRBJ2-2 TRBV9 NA ASSVAGIATGELF
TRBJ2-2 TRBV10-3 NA AIKGIGGVEAGELF
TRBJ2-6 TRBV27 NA ASSFLLGGPGANVLT
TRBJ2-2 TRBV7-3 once ASSARQGTGGELF
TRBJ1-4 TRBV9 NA ASSRDSEKLF
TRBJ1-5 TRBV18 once ASSPEAGQQH
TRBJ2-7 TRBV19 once ASSITGSLSYEQY
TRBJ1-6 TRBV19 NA ASSDWMDRGRGNSPLH
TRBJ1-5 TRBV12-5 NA ASGPDREYQPQH
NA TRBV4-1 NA ASTPTTGRGYEQY
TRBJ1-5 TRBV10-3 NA AIRVQDGQPQH
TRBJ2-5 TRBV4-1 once ASIDLAGGNQETQY
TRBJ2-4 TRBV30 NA AWSVRDREEY
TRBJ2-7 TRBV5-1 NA ASSKLSMSLEQY
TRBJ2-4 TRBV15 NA ATSRTVRGAKNIQY
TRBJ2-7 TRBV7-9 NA ASSALGTAMYEQY
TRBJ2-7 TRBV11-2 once ASSFWDSSYEQY
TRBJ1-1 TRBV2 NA ASSGDGGQGLSRGF
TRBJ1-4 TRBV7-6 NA ASSLDRRPPNEKLF
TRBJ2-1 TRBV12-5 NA ASGLDRPIRTVQSSYNEQF
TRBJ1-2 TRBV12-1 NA ASSFAQGTGDYGYT
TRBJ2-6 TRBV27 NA ASRRGHITHVLT
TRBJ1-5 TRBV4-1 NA ASSQSPRRGRDQPQH
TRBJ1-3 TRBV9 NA ASSADRNSGNTIY
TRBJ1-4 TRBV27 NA ASKRSTNEKLF
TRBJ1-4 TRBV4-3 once ASSQDVKEKLF
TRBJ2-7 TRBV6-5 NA ASSSGIYEQY
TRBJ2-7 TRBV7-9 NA ASSPRDRGSYEQY